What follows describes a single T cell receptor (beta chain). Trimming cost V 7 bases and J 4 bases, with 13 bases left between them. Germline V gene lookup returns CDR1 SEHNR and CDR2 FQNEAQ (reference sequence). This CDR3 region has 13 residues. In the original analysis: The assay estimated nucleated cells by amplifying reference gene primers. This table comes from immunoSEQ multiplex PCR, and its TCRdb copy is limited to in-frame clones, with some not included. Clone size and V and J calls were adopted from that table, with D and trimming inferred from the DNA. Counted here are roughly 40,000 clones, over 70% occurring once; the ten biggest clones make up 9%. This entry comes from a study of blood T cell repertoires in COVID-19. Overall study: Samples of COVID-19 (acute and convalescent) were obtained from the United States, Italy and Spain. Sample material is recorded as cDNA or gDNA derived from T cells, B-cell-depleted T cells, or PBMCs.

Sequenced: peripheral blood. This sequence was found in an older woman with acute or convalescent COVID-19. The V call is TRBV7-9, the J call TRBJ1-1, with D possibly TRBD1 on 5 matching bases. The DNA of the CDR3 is TGTGCCAGCAACGATAGGGGAGGCACTGAAGCTTTCTTT. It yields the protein CASNDRGGTEAFF.